What follows are 7 T cell receptor beta chains derived from one specimen sequenced in a study of blood T cell repertoires in COVID-19. Generated by immunoSEQ multiplex PCR, the TCRdb table keeps only in-frame clones and is missing some. The sample contains about 270,000 clones, around 84% of which appear only once. Sequencing used PBMCs or T cells enriched from blood (not recorded which). These receptors all stem from a young man who had recovered from COVID-19.

The rearrangement joins TRBV5-1 to TRBJ1-1, with unresolved D. With 0 bases removed from V and 1 base from J, the gap between germline ends came to 7 bases. This CDR3 is 14 amino acids long. Per the germline V gene, CDR1 is SGHRS and CDR2 is YFSETQ. The CDR3: CASSLVGGNTEAFF. The CDR3 region has the DNA TGCGCCAGCAGCTTGGTAGGCGGGAACACTGAAGCTTTCTTT.

This chain joins TRBV27 and TRBJ2-3; D may be TRBD1 (6 bases). Trimming took 6 bases from V and 6 from J, leaving 16 bases between them. CDR1 is MNHEY and CDR2 is SMNVEV in the germline V gene (reference sequence). The CDR3 is 14 residues long. CDR3 DNA sequence: TGTGCCAGCAGCGTTCTGGGGGCTCGGGATACGCAGTATTTT. Residues: CASSVLGARDTQYF.

V usage is TRBV19 and J usage is TRBJ2-7; weak D call: TRBD1 (6 bases). CDR3 length: 14 amino acids. V was shortened by 3 bases and J by 2 bases, with 11 bases between the two germline ends. Germline lookup yields CDR1 LNHDA and CDR2 SQIVND (reference sequence). CDR3 residues: CASSIPGETYEQYF. The CDR3 DNA sequence: TGTGCCAGTAGTATCCCAGGGGAGACCTACGAGCAGTACTTC.

This clone was counted between two and nine times. The chain uses TRBV13 and TRBJ2-7; D not certain. The germline V gene encodes CDR1 PRHDT and CDR2 FYEKMQ (reference sequence). The CDR3 extends over 13 amino acids. V gave up 4 bases and J gave up 4 bases, with 11 bases separating them. This chain's CDR3 is CASSSTGWYEQYF. The CDR3 DNA follows: TGTGCCAGCAGCTCCACGGGTTGGTACGAGCAGTACTTC.

This clone was found once. The chain recombines TRBV3-1 (or the pseudogene TRBV3-2) with TRBJ1-1, with D uncertain. CDR3 length: 13 residues. Trimming left V 4 bases short and J 7 bases short, with 13 bases between. In germline, CDR1 is LGHDT, CDR2 YNNKEL (reference sequence). The CDR3: CASSLTRLDEAFF. The CDR3 region has the DNA TGTGCCAGCAGCCTAACTAGACTAGATGAAGCTTTCTTT.

The genes are TRBV6-5 and TRBJ1-3; D not certain. The CDR3 contains 16 residues. Germline CDR1 is MNHEY and CDR2 is SVGAGI. The V gene lost 0 bases and the J gene lost 2 bases, with 11 bases spanning the gap. As DNA, the CDR3 is TGTGCCAGCAGTTACTCGGCCGGAGGGACTGGAAACACCATATATTTT. Protein: CASSYSAGGTGNTIYF.

The genes are TRBV19 and TRBJ1-3; 7 bases map to TRBD1. The junction had 10 bases not matched to a gene; V was cut back by 10 bases and J by 4 bases. This CDR3 region has 14 residues. Germline V lookup: CDR1 LNHDA, CDR2 SQIVND (reference sequence). The CDR3 sequence is CATKPGTDGNTIYF. CDR3 sequence (DNA): TGTGCCACCAAGCCCGGGACAGACGGAAACACCATATATTTT.